The source of this T cell receptor (beta chain) is a study of Tregs in tolerant kidney transplant recipients. Regarding the study as a whole: Tolerant patients' donor-specific Tregs expanded beyond overall Tregs, suggesting antigen-driven growth.

Unstimulated regulatory T cells (CD4+CD25+CD127-), CD4+CD25- non-regulatory cells, CD4 and CD8 cells were FACS-sorted from thawed PBMCs. An overnight rest at 37°C with 150 to 250 IU/ml IL-2 preceded regulatory T cell sorting from thawed PBMCs. To note about this clone: Its cognate antigen is unknown.

V gave up 3 bases and J gave up 4 bases; unmatched junction bases: 7. This CDR3 has 16 amino acids. Looked up from germline, CDR1 is SGHRS and CDR2 is YFSETQ. Sequencing was performed with immunoSEQ multiplex PCR; in TCRdb, only in-frame clones are kept and a portion is missing. The sample contains some 64,000 clones, less than 98% of which appear only once. The chain links TRBV5-1 to TRBJ2-2; the match to TRBD2 covers 9 bases. Sequences were derived from Tregs from blood, sampled before the transplant. This sequence was found in a human donor who received a combined kidney and bone marrow transplant. The CDR3 DNA sequence: TGCGCCAGCAGCTCCTTAGCGGGAGTCGTCACCGGGGAGCTGTTTTTT. Residues: CASSSLAGVVTGELFF.